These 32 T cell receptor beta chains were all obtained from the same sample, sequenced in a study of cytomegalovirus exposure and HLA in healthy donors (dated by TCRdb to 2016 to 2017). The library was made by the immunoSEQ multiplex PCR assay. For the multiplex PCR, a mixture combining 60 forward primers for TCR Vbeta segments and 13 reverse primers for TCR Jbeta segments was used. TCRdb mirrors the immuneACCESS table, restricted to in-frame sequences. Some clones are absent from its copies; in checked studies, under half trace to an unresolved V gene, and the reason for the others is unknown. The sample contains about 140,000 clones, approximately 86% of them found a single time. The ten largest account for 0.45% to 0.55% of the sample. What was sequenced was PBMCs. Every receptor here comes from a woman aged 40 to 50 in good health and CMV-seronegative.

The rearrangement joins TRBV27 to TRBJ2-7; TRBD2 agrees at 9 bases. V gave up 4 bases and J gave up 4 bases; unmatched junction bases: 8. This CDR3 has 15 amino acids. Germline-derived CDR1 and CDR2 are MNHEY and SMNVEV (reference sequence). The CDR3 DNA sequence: TGTGCCAGCAGTTCCCTGCTGCGGGAGGGTTACGAGCAGTACTTC. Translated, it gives CASSSLLREGYEQYF.

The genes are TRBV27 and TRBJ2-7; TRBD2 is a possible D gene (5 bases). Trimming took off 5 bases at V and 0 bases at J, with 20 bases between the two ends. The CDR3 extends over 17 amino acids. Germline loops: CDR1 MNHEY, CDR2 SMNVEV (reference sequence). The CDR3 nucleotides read TGTGCCAGCAGTCGCTTCGGGCTAGCCCCGGACTCCTACGAGCAGTACTTC. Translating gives CASSRFGLAPDSYEQYF.

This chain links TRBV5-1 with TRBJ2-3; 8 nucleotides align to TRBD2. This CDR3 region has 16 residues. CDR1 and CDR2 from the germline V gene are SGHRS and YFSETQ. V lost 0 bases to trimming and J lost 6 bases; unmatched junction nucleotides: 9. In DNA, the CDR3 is TGCGCCAGCAGCTTGGGATACGGGAGGGCCTTTGATACGCAGTATTTT. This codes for CASSLGYGRAFDTQYF.

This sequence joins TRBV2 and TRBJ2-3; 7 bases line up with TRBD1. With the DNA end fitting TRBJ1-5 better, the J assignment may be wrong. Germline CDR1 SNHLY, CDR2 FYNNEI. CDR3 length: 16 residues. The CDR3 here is CASSEAIDRVTDTQHF. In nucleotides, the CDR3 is TGTGCCAGCAGTGAAGCCATAGACAGGGTCACAGATACGCAGCATTTT.

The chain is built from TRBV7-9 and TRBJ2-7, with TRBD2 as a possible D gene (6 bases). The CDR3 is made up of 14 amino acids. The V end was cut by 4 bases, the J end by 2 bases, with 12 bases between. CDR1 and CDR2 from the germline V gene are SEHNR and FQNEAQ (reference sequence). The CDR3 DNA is TGTGCCAGCAGCTCGTGGAGGGGTCCCTACGAGCAGTACTTC. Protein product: CASSSWRGPYEQYF.

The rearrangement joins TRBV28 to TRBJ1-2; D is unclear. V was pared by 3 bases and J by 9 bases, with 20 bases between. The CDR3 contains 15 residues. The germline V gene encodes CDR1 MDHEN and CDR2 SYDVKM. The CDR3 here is CASSFYPLARRSYTF. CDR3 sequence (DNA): TGTGCCAGCAGTTTCTACCCTTTGGCTCGGAGGAGCTACACCTTC.

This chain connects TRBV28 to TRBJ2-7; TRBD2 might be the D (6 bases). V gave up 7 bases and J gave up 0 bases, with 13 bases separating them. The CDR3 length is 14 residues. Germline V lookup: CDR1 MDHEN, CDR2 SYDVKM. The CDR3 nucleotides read TGTGCCAGCATCGGGAGCACGAACTCCTACGAGCAGTACTTC. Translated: CASIGSTNSYEQYF.

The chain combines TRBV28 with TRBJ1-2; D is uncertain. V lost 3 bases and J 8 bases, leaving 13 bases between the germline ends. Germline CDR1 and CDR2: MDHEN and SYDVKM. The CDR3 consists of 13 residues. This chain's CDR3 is CASSFGGSDGYTF. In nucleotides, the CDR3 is TGTGCCAGCAGTTTTGGCGGGTCTGACGGCTACACCTTC.

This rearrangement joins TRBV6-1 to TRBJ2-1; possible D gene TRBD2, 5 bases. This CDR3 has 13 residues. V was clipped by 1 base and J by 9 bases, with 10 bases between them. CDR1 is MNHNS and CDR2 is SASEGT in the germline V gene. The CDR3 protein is CASSEDFGLEQFF. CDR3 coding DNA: TGTGCCAGCAGTGAAGATTTCGGACTTGAGCAGTTCTTC.

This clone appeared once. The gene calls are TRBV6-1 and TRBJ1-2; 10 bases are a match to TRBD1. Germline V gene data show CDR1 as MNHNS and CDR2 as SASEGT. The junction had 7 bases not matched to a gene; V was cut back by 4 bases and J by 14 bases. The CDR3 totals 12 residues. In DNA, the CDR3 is TGTGCCAGCAGTGCCCGAGGACAGGGGGAGACCTTC. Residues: CASSARGQGETF.

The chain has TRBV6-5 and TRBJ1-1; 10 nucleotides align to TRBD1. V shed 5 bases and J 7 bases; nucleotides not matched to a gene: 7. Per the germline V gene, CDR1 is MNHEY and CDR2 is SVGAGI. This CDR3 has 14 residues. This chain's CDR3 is CASSEVGQGGEAFF. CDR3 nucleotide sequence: TGTGCCAGCAGTGAAGTCGGACAGGGGGGTGAAGCTTTCTTT.

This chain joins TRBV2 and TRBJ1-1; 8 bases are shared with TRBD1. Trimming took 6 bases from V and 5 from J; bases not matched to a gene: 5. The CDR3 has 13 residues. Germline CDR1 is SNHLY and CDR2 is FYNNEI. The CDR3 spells CASRGQVGTEAFF. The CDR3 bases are TGTGCCAGCAGGGGACAGGTCGGAACTGAAGCTTTCTTT.

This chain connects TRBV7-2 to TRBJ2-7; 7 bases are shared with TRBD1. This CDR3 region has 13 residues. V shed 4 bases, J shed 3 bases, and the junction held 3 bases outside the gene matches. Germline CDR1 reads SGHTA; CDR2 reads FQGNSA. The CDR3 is CASSWDRHYEQYF. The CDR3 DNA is TGTGCCAGCAGCTGGGACAGACACTACGAGCAGTACTTC.

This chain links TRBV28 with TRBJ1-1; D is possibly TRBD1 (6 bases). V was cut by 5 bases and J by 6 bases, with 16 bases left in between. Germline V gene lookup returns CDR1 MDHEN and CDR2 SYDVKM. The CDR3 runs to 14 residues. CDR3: CASSGPRGGAEAFF. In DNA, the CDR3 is TGTGCCAGCAGTGGCCCTCGAGGGGGGGCTGAAGCTTTCTTT.

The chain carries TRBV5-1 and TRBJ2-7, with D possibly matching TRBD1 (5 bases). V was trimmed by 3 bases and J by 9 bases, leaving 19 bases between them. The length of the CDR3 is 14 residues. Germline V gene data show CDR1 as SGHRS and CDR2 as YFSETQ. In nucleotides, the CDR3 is TGCGCCAGCAGCTGGCGAGACAGCTCAAATGGGCAGTACTTC. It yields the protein CASSWRDSSNGQYF.

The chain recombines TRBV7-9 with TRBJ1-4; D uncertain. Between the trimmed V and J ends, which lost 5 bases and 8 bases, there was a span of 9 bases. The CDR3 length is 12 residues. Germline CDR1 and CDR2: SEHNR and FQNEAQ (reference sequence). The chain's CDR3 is CASSRGEEKLFF. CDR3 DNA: TGTGCCAGCAGCCGAGGAGAGGAAAAACTGTTTTTT.

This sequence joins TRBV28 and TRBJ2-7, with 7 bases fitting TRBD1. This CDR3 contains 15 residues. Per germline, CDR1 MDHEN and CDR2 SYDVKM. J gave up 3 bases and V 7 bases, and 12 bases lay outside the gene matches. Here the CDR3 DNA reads TGTGCCAGCACCAACCAGGGACAGAACGTCTACGAGCAGTACTTC. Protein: CASTNQGQNVYEQYF.

In DNA, the CDR3 is TGCGCCAGCAGCTCACAGGGGGAAGGAGGAAACACCATATATTTT. Translating it yields CASSSQGEGGNTIYF. The chain uses TRBV5-1 and TRBJ1-3, with 8 bases matching TRBD1. V lost 3 bases and J lost 4; bases outside the gene matches: 6. The length of the CDR3 is 15 residues. Germline CDR1 and CDR2: SGHRS and YFSETQ.

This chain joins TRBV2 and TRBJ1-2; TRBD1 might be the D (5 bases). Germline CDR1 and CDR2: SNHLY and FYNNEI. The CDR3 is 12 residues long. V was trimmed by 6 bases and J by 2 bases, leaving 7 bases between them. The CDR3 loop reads CASRQENYGYTF. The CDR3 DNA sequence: TGTGCCAGCAGACAGGAGAACTATGGCTACACCTTC.

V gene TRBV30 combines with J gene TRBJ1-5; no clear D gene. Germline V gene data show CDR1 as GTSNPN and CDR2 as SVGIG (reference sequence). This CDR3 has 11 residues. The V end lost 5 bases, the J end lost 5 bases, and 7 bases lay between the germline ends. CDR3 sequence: CAWGRDQPQHF. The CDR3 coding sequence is TGTGCCTGGGGGAGAGATCAGCCCCAGCATTTT.

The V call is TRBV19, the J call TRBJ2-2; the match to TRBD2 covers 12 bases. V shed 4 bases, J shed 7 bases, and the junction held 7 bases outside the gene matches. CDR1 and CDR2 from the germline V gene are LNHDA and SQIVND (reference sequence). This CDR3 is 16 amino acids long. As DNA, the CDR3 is TGTGCCAGTAGTACCCCAAGGACTAGCGGGGACGGGGAGCTGTTTTTT. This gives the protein CASSTPRTSGDGELFF.

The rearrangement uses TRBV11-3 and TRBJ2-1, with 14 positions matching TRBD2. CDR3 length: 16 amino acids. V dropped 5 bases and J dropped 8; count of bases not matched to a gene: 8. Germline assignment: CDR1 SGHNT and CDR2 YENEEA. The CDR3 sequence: CASSGATSGRAHEQFF. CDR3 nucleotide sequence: TGTGCCAGCAGCGGAGCGACTAGCGGGAGGGCCCATGAGCAGTTCTTC.

The CDR3 DNA reads TGCAGCGTTGGCCCCTCTAGCGGACCTGCCAACGTCCTGACTTTC. Its translation is CSVGPSSGPANVLTF. This chain joins TRBV29-1 and TRBJ2-6, with 7 bases lining up with TRBD2. V dropped 4 bases and J dropped 7; count of bases not matched to a gene: 10. The V gene's germline CDR1 is SQVTM and CDR2 ANQGSEA. This CDR3 has 15 residues.

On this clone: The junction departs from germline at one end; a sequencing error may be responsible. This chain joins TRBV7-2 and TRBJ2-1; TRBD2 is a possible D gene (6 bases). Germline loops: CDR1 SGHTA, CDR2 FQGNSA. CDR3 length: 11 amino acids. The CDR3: CASSPRLVMIF. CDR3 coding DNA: TGTGCCAGCAGCCCGCGACTAGTCATGATCTTC.

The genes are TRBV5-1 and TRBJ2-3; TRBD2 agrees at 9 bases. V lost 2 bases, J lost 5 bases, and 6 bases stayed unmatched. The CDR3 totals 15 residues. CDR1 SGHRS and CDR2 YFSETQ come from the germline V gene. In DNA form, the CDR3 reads TGCGCCAGCAGCTTCGATTTAGCGGGAGTAGATACGCAGTATTTT. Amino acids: CASSFDLAGVDTQYF.

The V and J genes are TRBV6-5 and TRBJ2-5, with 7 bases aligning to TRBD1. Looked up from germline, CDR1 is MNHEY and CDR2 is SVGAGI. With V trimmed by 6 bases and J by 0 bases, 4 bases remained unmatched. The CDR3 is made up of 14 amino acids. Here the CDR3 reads CASRLTGDQETQYF. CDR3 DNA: TGTGCCAGCAGACTTACAGGGGACCAAGAGACCCAGTACTTC.

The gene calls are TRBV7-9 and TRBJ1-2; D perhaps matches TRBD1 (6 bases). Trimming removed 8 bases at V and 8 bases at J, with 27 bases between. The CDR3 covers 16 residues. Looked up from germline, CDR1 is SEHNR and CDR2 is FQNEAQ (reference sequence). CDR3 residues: CASHRWVGAIVPGYTF. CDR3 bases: TGTGCCAGCCATCGTTGGGTGGGGGCGATAGTACCCGGCTACACCTTC.

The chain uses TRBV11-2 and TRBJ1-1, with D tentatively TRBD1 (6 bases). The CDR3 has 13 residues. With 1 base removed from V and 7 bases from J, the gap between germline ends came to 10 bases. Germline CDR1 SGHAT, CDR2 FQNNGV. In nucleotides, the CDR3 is TGTGCCAGCAGCTTAGGGACAGCCCGTGAAGCTTTCTTT. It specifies CASSLGTAREAFF.

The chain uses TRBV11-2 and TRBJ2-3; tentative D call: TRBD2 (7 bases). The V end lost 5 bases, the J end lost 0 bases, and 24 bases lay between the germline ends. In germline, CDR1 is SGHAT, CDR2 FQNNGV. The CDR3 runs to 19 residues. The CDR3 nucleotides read TGTGCCAGCAGCCGAAGCTCTCAGGGGAGCGGGATCAGCACAGATACGCAGTATTTT. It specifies CASSRSSQGSGISTDTQYF.

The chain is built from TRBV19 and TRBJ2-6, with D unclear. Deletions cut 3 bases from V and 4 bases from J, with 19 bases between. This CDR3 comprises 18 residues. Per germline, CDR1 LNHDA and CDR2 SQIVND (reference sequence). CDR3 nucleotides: TGTGCCAGTAGTATTTCTCCCCTTGGTGGGCAAGGGGCCAACGTCCTGACTTTC. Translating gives CASSISPLGGQGANVLTF.

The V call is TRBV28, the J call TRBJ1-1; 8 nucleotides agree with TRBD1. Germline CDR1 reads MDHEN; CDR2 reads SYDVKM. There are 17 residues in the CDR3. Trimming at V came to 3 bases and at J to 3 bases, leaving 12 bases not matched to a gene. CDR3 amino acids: CASSLFQGAQGDTEAFF. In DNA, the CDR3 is TGTGCCAGCAGTTTGTTTCAGGGGGCGCAGGGGGACACTGAAGCTTTCTTT.

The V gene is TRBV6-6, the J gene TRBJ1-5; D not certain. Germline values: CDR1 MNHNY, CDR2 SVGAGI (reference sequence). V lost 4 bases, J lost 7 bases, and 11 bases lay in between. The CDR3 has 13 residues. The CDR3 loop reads CASSSTGGQPQHF. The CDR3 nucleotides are TGTGCCAGCAGTTCAACCGGAGGACAGCCCCAGCATTTT.